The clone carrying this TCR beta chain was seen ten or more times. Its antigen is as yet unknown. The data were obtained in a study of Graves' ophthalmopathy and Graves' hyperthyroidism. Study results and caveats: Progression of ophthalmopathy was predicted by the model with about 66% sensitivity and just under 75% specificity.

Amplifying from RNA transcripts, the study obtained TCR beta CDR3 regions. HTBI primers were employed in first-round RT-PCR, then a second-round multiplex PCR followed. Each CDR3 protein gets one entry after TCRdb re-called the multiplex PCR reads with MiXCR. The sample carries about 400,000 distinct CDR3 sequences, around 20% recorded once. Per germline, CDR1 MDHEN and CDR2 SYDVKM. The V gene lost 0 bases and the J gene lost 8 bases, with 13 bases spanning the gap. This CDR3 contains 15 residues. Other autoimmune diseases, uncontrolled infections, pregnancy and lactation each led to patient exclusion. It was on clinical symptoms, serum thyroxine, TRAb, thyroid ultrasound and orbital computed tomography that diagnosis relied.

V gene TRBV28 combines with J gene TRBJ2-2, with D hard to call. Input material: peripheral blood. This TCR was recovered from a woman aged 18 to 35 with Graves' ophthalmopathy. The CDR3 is CASSLWVEGAGELFF. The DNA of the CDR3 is TGTGCCAGCAGTTTATGGGTGGAAGGAGCTGGGGAGCTGTTTTTT. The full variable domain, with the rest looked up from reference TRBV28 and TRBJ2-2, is DVKVTQSSRYLVKRTGEKVFLECVQDMDHENMFWYRQDPGLGLRLIYFSYDVKMKEKGDIPEGYSVSREKKERFSLILESASTNQTSMYLCASSLWVEGAGELFFGEGSRLTVL.